What follows are 6 T cell receptor beta chains derived from one specimen sequenced in a study of T cells after posttransplantation cyclophosphamide. Repertoires were generated with immunoSEQ multiplex PCR, while TCRdb's copy carries only in-frame clones and drops some. The sample yields around 28,000 clones, without any singletons. Sequencing was performed on PBMCs. The receptors derive from a woman in her sixties in good health, CMV-negative, and a related stem cell transplant donor.

This clone was seen ten or more times. V gene TRBV2 combines with J gene TRBJ2-6, with a weak D call TRBD2 (5 bases). V gave up 4 bases and J gave up 0 bases, with 10 bases separating them. The germline V gene encodes CDR1 SNHLY and CDR2 FYNNEI. This CDR3 spans 16 amino acids. CDR3 nucleotide sequence: TGTGCCAGCAGTGGGAGGCTAGTCTCTGGGGCCAACGTCCTGACTTTC. Protein sequence: CASSGRLVSGANVLTF.

The sample holds many counts of this clone. This chain connects TRBV7-2 to TRBJ1-4; D uncertain. Looked up from germline, CDR1 is SGHTA and CDR2 is FQGNSA. V lost 3 bases, J lost 3 bases, and 11 bases lay in between. CDR3 size: 15 residues. The chain's CDR3 is CASSFDGRANEKLFF. The CDR3 DNA reads as TGTGCCAGCAGCTTTGACGGGCGGGCTAATGAAAAACTGTTTTTT.

This clone was seen at least ten times. This rearrangement joins TRBV7-2 to TRBJ1-1, with D tentatively TRBD1 (6 bases). V lost 5 bases, J lost 10 bases, and 23 bases lay in between. The CDR3 totals 15 residues. Germline loops: CDR1 SGHTA, CDR2 FQGNSA. The CDR3 here is CASSPRVTGTDGAFF. CDR3 coding DNA: TGTGCCAGCAGCCCCAGGGTGACAGGAACTGATGGAGCTTTCTTT.

This clone was observed a handful of times. V is TRBV6-6 and J is TRBJ1-5; 7 bases match TRBD1. The ends lost 4 bases at V and 5 bases at J; junction bases unmatched: 2. Germline assignment: CDR1 MNHNY and CDR2 SVGAGI (reference sequence). The CDR3 consists of 13 residues. This CDR3 is CASSSTGDQPQHF. In nucleotides, the CDR3 is TGTGCCAGCAGTTCTACAGGGGATCAGCCCCAGCATTTT.

The table lists this clone with many counts. The gene calls are TRBV7-9 and TRBJ2-7; D is unresolved. Trimming took 1 base from V and 4 from J, leaving 8 bases between them. Germline CDR1 and CDR2: SEHNR and FQNEAQ (reference sequence). This CDR3 contains 13 residues. The CDR3: CASSLVAQYEQYF. DNA of the CDR3: TGTGCCAGCAGCTTAGTGGCTCAGTACGAGCAGTACTTC. Using reference TRBV7-9 and TRBJ2-7 for the parts outside the CDR3, the full variable domain is DTGVSQNPRHKITKRGQNVTFRCDPISEHNRLYWYRQTLGQGPEFLTYFQNEAQLEKSRLLSDRFSAERPKGSFSTLEIQRTEQGDSAMYLCASSLVAQYEQYFGPGTRLTVT.

This clone was counted ten times or more. The J gene is TRBJ2-7, the V gene TRBV11-2, with 9 positions matching TRBD2. The CDR3 is 15 residues long. V shed 5 bases and J 0 bases; nucleotides not matched to a gene: 5. In germline, CDR1 is SGHAT, CDR2 FQNNGV. Here the CDR3 reads CASSPVAGDSYEQYF. The CDR3 DNA reads TGTGCCAGCAGCCCAGTAGCGGGAGACTCCTACGAGCAGTACTTC. Based on the CDR3 plus reference TRBV11-2 and TRBJ2-7, the full variable domain is EAGVAQSPRYKIIEKRQSVAFWCNPISGHATLYWYQQILGQGPKLLIQFQNNGVVDDSQLPKDRFSAERLKGVDSTLKIQPAKLEDSAVYLCASSPVAGDSYEQYFGPGTRLTVT.